The T cell receptor beta chain under discussion was sequenced for a study of T cells in Graves' hyperthyroidism and ophthalmopathy. The CDR3 regions of TCR beta were amplified from RNA transcripts. TCR CDR3 regions were first amplified by RT-PCR with HTBI primers. TCRdb reprocessed the multiplex PCR reads with MiXCR, giving one entry per CDR3 protein. The data contain a few hundred thousand distinct CDR3 sequences, roughly 25% of them seen just once; the ten biggest clones take up 73%. The CDR3 covers 13 residues. Germline-derived CDR1 and CDR2 are LNHDA and SQIVND (reference sequence). The ends were cut back, 4 bases at V and 5 bases at J, with 11 bases in the middle. As regards this clonotype: Its target is unknown.

Study-wide results and limits: Peripheral blood also featured most of the thyroid clonotypes expanded above 0.001.

Sequencing used blood. V is TRBV19 and J is TRBJ1-1; D remains ambiguous. The TCR sequence derives from a man between 50 and 59 years old with Graves' hyperthyroidism. DNA for the CDR3: TGTGCCAGTAGTAGGACCACGTCGACTGAAGCTTTCTTT. It specifies CASSRTTSTEAFF. The full variable domain, with the rest looked up from reference TRBV19 and TRBJ1-1, is DGGITQSPKYLFRKEGQNVTLSCEQNLNHDAMYWYRQDPGQGLRLIYYSQIVNDFQKGDIAEGYSVSREKKESFPLTVTSAQKNPTAFYLCASSRTTSTEAFFGQGTRLTVV.